One sample yielded the 29 T cell receptor beta chains listed below, sequenced in a study of shared clonotypes between healthy human individuals. TCRdb keeps only in-frame clones here, not all; method: immunoSEQ multiplex PCR. The profile shows around 2,000,000 clones, 95% of them singletons. The sample comprised naive CD4+ T cells sorted from blood. The subset: CD45RA+ positively selected. These receptors all come from a young man in good health.

The chain carries TRBV6-5 and TRBJ1-1, with a possible D match to TRBD1 (5 bases). The CDR3 length is 14 residues. The germline V gene has CDR1 MNHEY and CDR2 SVGAGI. Trimming cost V 7 bases and J 0 bases, with 12 bases left between them. The CDR3 sequence is CASITGTVNTEAFF. CDR3 coding DNA: TGTGCCAGCATTACCGGGACGGTGAACACTGAAGCTTTCTTT.

The V gene is TRBV29-1, the J gene TRBJ1-4, with a possible D match to TRBD1 (6 bases). Trimming took off 7 bases at V and 8 bases at J, with 17 bases between the two ends. The CDR3 has 13 amino acids. CDR1 SQVTM and CDR2 ANQGSEA come from the germline V gene. The CDR3 reads CSAEGGADEKLFF. The DNA for the CDR3 is TGCAGCGCCGAGGGGGGCGCGGACGAAAAACTGTTTTTT.

This rearrangement joins TRBV4-3 to TRBJ2-1; the match to TRBD2 covers 8 bases. The CDR3 contains 18 residues. The V gene end was trimmed by 2 bases and the J gene end by 0 bases; junction bases not matched to a gene: 9. Germline V gene data show CDR1 as LGHNA and CDR2 as YSLEER. CDR3 DNA: TGCGCCAGCAGCCAACTCCCTCTAGCGGGCTACTCCTACAATGAGCAGTTCTTC. It yields the protein CASSQLPLAGYSYNEQFF.

This clone was found once. J is TRBJ2-7 and V is TRBV19; D uncertain. CDR1 LNHDA and CDR2 SQIVND come from the germline V gene (reference sequence). The CDR3 is 13 residues long. Trimming pared 5 bases from V and 0 bases from J, leaving 8 bases between. CDR3 in DNA: TGTGCCAGTAGTCTTGGACCCTCCTACGAGCAGTACTTC. It yields the protein CASSLGPSYEQYF.

V usage is TRBV30 and J usage is TRBJ2-5; 7 nucleotides line up with TRBD2. The germline V gene encodes CDR1 GTSNPN and CDR2 SVGIG (reference sequence). This CDR3 comprises 16 residues. Trimming at V came to 3 bases and at J to 2 bases, leaving 12 bases not matched to a gene. The CDR3 region has the DNA TGTGCCTGGAGCACGCCGCGGATTAGCGGGCAAGAGACCCAGTACTTC. The encoded protein is CAWSTPRISGQETQYF.

The chain uses TRBV2 and TRBJ1-2; TRBD1 agrees at 8 bases. Trimming at V came to 0 bases and at J to 3 bases, leaving 6 bases not matched to a gene. The germline V gene encodes CDR1 SNHLY and CDR2 FYNNEI. The CDR3 sequence is 16 residues long. The CDR3 coding sequence is TGTGCCAGCAGTGAAGCTGGGCAGGGGGCCCACTATGGCTACACCTTC. Translated, it gives CASSEAGQGAHYGYTF. The variable domain in full, completed from reference TRBV2 and TRBJ1-2, reads EPEVTQTPSHQVTQMGQEVILRCVPISNHLYFYWYRQILGQKVEFLVSFYNNEISEKSEIFDDQFSVERPDGSNFTLKIRSTKLEDSAMYFCASSEAGQGAHYGYTFGSGTRLTVV.

Points on this clone: A read error is possible here, since a much larger clone lies one base away. The same CDR3 can be traced to other DNA sequences in this sample. The V and J genes are TRBV2 and TRBJ2-7; the match to TRBD1 covers 7 bases. The junction had 7 bases not matched to a gene; V was cut back by 4 bases and J by 13 bases. The CDR3 runs 11 residues. CDR1 and CDR2 from the germline V gene are SNHLY and FYNNEI. CDR3 bases: TGTGCCAGCAGTGCGTTGACAGGGCCCTACTTC. Its translation: CASSALTGPYF. The full variable domain, completed using reference TRBV2 and TRBJ2-7, is EPEVTQTPSHQVTQMGQEVILRCVPISNHLYFYWYRQILGQKVEFLVSFYNNEISEKSEIFDDQFSVERPDGSNFTLKIRSTKLEDSAMYFCASSALTGPYFGPGTRLTVT.

This clone was recorded once. The V gene is TRBV4-1, the J gene TRBJ2-7; D gene unclear. Trimming left V 4 bases short and J 6 bases short, with 16 bases between. There are 14 residues in the CDR3. Germline-derived CDR1 and CDR2 are MGHRA and YSYEKL. CDR3 bases: TGCGCCAGCAGCCTTATTGTGGGCCTGCGCGAGCAGTACTTC. As protein: CASSLIVGLREQYF.

CDR3 loop: CASRITSYLGEQYF. The CDR3 DNA reads TGTGCCAGCAGAATTACAAGTTACTTGGGCGAGCAGTACTTC. The chain couples TRBV6-5 to TRBJ2-7; no definite D call. The CDR3 consists of 14 residues. CDR1 and CDR2 (germline): MNHEY, SVGAGI. V gave up 6 bases and J gave up 6 bases, with 18 bases separating them.

This chain links TRBV30 with TRBJ2-1; D call uncertain. CDR3 size: 15 residues. The germline gives CDR1 GTSNPN, CDR2 SVGIG (reference sequence). V dropped 2 bases and J dropped 9 bases, with 20 bases sitting between them. The CDR3 region is CAWSTARKVLSEQFF. CDR3 bases: TGTGCCTGGAGTACCGCTAGGAAGGTCCTAAGTGAGCAGTTCTTC.

This clone was observed a handful of times. The chain employs TRBV4-1 and TRBJ1-5; D remains ambiguous. Per the germline V gene, CDR1 is MGHRA and CDR2 is YSYEKL. Trimming took off 1 base at V and 0 bases at J, with 13 bases between the two ends. This CDR3 is 17 amino acids long. This chain's CDR3 is CASSQVKPDYSNQPQHF. The CDR3 nucleotides read TGCGCCAGCAGCCAAGTGAAACCCGACTATAGCAATCAGCCCCAGCATTTT.

The CDR3 loop reads CASSSDTRQAFF. CDR3 nucleotides: TGTGCCAGCAGCTCTGACACTCGACAAGCTTTCTTT. This chain links TRBV5-5 with TRBJ1-1, with D unclear. Germline V lookup: CDR1 SGHKS, CDR2 YYEKEE (reference sequence). Between the trimmed V and J ends, which lost 3 bases and 9 bases, there was a span of 12 bases. There are 12 residues in the CDR3.

The V gene is TRBV9, the J gene TRBJ2-1, with 9 bases that match TRBD1. V lost 0 bases and J lost 7; bases outside the gene matches: 11. CDR3 length: 17 residues. CDR1 is SGDLS and CDR2 is YYNGEE in the germline V gene. CDR3 nucleotides: TGTGCCAGCAGCGTAGGACAGGGGGATTTTTTGTGGAATGAGCAGTTCTTC. This translates into CASSVGQGDFLWNEQFF.

This rearrangement joins TRBV6-5 to TRBJ2-7, with 12 nucleotides matching TRBD2. Germline loops: CDR1 MNHEY, CDR2 SVGAGI. The CDR3 extends over 15 amino acids. Germline trimming cut 5 bases from V and 4 bases from J; bases unmatched to any gene: 6. CDR3 loop: CASSPLTSGGYEQYF. CDR3 in DNA: TGTGCCAGCAGTCCTTTGACTAGCGGGGGATACGAGCAGTACTTC.

The J gene is TRBJ2-3, the V gene TRBV28; D is unclear. The V gene's germline CDR1 is MDHEN and CDR2 SYDVKM. The CDR3 contains 12 residues. Trimming shortened V by 2 bases and J by 5 bases, and 5 bases separated the two germline ends. The CDR3 here is CASSLLEDTQYF. As DNA, the CDR3 is TGTGCCAGCAGTTTACTTGAAGATACGCAGTATTTT.

The chain links TRBV5-4 to TRBJ1-6; D is ambiguous. The CDR3 sequence is 15 residues long. CDR1 is SGHNT, CDR2 YYREEE, per germline (reference sequence). Trimming removed 1 base from V and 5 bases from J, with 10 bases in between. CDR3: CASSLFGSDNSPLHF. DNA of the CDR3: TGTGCCAGCAGCTTGTTCGGGTCCGATAATTCACCCCTCCACTTT.

The chain uses TRBV2 and TRBJ2-3, with TRBD2 matching over 11 bases. V dropped 6 bases and J dropped 4; count of bases not matched to a gene: 9. Germline loops: CDR1 SNHLY, CDR2 FYNNEI. The CDR3 runs to 16 residues. The chain's CDR3 is CASSIVAGGHADTQYF. DNA of the CDR3: TGTGCCAGCAGCATAGTAGCGGGGGGGCATGCAGATACGCAGTATTTT.

V is TRBV2 and J is TRBJ1-6; no firm D call. The V gene lost 11 bases and the J gene lost 8 bases, with 16 bases spanning the gap. Germline-derived CDR1 and CDR2 are SNHLY and FYNNEI. CDR3 length equals 13 residues. DNA of the CDR3: TGTGCCGGCGGATCCATACCCGATTCACCCCTCCACTTT. This sequence encodes CAGGSIPDSPLHF. Complete variable domain (other parts from reference TRBV2 and TRBJ1-6): EPEVTQTPSHQVTQMGQEVILRCVPISNHLYFYWYRQILGQKVEFLVSFYNNEISEKSEIFDDQFSVERPDGSNFTLKIRSTKLEDSAMYFCAGGSIPDSPLHFGNGTRLTVT.

The chain is built from TRBV6-6 and TRBJ2-7; D is unclear. Germline V gene lookup returns CDR1 MNHNY and CDR2 SVGAGI (reference sequence). The CDR3 is 11 residues long. The V and J ends lost 6 bases and 7 bases respectively, with 10 bases between them. The CDR3 reads CASRSTDEQYF. CDR3 nucleotide sequence: TGTGCCAGCAGGTCAACAGATGAGCAGTACTTC.

As for this clone: Other DNA sequences of this sample code for an identical CDR3. The chain joins TRBV5-1 to TRBJ1-6; D gene unclear. Germline lookup yields CDR1 SGHRS and CDR2 YFSETQ. The CDR3 has 15 residues. V shed 0 bases and J shed 7 bases, with 11 bases lying between them. The CDR3 loop reads CASSLDGVGNSPLHF. For the CDR3, the DNA is TGCGCCAGCAGCTTGGATGGGGTAGGAAATTCACCCCTCCACTTT.

This chain uses TRBV6-6 with TRBJ1-5; TRBD1 agrees at 9 bases. CDR3 size: 15 residues. The V segment lost 3 bases and the J segment 5 bases; nucleotides outside the gene matches: 5. CDR1 and CDR2 from the germline V gene are MNHNY and SVGAGI (reference sequence). CDR3 in DNA: TGTGCCAGCAGTTATGACAGGGGGATTTATCAGCCCCAGCATTTT. This translates into CASSYDRGIYQPQHF.

The rearrangement links TRBV5-6 to TRBJ1-1, with D possibly TRBD1 on 5 matching bases. V lost 1 base and J 1 base, leaving 8 bases between the germline ends. Looked up from germline, CDR1 is SGHDT and CDR2 is YYEEEE. The CDR3 sequence is 14 residues long. CDR3 in amino acids: CASSLQGGNTEAFF. The CDR3 nucleotides are TGTGCCAGCAGCTTGCAGGGCGGGAACACTGAAGCTTTCTTT.

The chain uses TRBV11-2 and TRBJ1-2; D is perhaps TRBD1 (5 bases). Trimming shortened V by 1 base and J by 4 bases, and 10 bases separated the two germline ends. Germline V gene lookup returns CDR1 SGHAT and CDR2 FQNNGV. This CDR3 is 14 amino acids long. The CDR3 region has the DNA TGTGCCAGCAGCTTAGGGTCAGGGAGCTATGGCTACACCTTC. It translates to CASSLGSGSYGYTF. The full variable domain, completed using reference TRBV11-2 and TRBJ1-2, is EAGVAQSPRYKIIEKRQSVAFWCNPISGHATLYWYQQILGQGPKLLIQFQNNGVVDDSQLPKDRFSAERLKGVDSTLKIQPAKLEDSAVYLCASSLGSGSYGYTFGSGTRLTVV.

The chain uses TRBV10-3 and TRBJ1-2; a weak D match, TRBD1 (5 bases). This CDR3 has 16 residues. Trimming removed 3 bases from V and 4 bases from J, with 18 bases in between. Germline-derived CDR1 and CDR2 are ENHRY and SYGVKD. The chain's CDR3 is CAISDTSTGGPYGYTF. The CDR3 region has the DNA TGTGCCATCAGTGACACGTCCACCGGGGGTCCCTATGGCTACACCTTC.

J is TRBJ1-6 and V is TRBV7-9; D is unclear. CDR1 is SEHNR, CDR2 FQNEAQ, per germline (reference sequence). V was shortened by 5 bases and J by 0 bases, with 8 bases between the two germline ends. The CDR3 contains 15 residues. The CDR3 DNA is TGTGCCAGCAGCCCCCAGGTCTCCTATAATTCACCCCTCCACTTT. Translation gives CASSPQVSYNSPLHF.

This clone was recorded only once. The genes are TRBV29-1 and TRBJ2-2; 10 bases fit TRBD2. The CDR3 length is 14 residues. CDR1 is SQVTM, CDR2 ANQGSEA, per germline. The trim removed 6 bases at V and 4 bases at J, leaving 5 bases unmatched. This chain's CDR3 is CSVTSGVRTGELFF. CDR3 DNA sequence: TGCAGCGTAACTAGCGGGGTTCGCACCGGGGAGCTGTTTTTT.

The V gene is TRBV5-1, the J gene TRBJ2-7, with TRBD1 as a possible D gene (6 bases). CDR1 is SGHRS, CDR2 YFSETQ, per germline. The CDR3 covers 15 residues. The V gene lost 0 bases and the J gene lost 2 bases, with 12 bases spanning the gap. The CDR3 coding sequence is TGCGCCAGCAGCTTGGGAGGACAGAGGACCTACGAGCAGTACTTC. It encodes CASSLGGQRTYEQYF.

CDR3 protein: CASSLVAGITEAFF. The DNA of the CDR3 is TGTGCCAGCAGCTTAGTGGCAGGGATCACTGAAGCTTTCTTT. The chain combines TRBV11-2 with TRBJ1-1; possibly TRBD1 for D (5 bases). V dropped 1 base and J dropped 4 bases, with 10 bases sitting between them. Per germline, CDR1 SGHAT and CDR2 FQNNGV. This CDR3 spans 14 amino acids.

The CDR3: CATRGGYEQYF. The CDR3 region has the DNA TGTGCCACCCGCGGGGGCTACGAGCAGTACTTC. The chain joins TRBV6-6 to TRBJ2-7, with 7 bases lining up with TRBD2. The germline V gene encodes CDR1 MNHNY and CDR2 SVGAGI (reference sequence). The CDR3 sequence is 11 residues long. J gave up 3 bases and V 10 bases, and 3 bases lay outside the gene matches.